This T cell receptor (beta chain) was identified in a study of PD-1 blockade in classical Hodgkin lymphoma. Trimming shortened V by 5 bases and J by 2 bases, and 16 bases separated the two germline ends. The CDR3 covers 16 residues. The germline V gene has CDR1 SGHTA and CDR2 FQGTGA. Regarding the study as a whole: Newly diagnosed patients were reported to exhibit reduced baseline TCR diversity relative to healthy donors. The CD4+ diversity rise by C4D1 was clearest in complete responders.

TCRdb keeps only in-frame clones here, not all; method: immunoSEQ multiplex PCR. The sample has more than 55,000 clones, 70% to 90% seen once. For this clone: The antigen remains undetermined.

Every one of the patients relapsed after autologous stem cell transplantation (brentuximab vedotin exposure was variable). The chain has TRBV7-3 and TRBJ2-1; D perhaps matches TRBD2 (5 bases). The clonotype comes from a human donor with classical Hodgkin lymphoma. The input for sequencing was peripheral blood mononuclear cells (PBMCs), taken before the second cycle of nivolumab. DNA of the CDR3: TGTGCCAGCAGCCAACGCGAGGGTATCCCCTACAATGAGCAGTTCTTC. Amino acid sequence: CASSQREGIPYNEQFF.